The 2 T cell receptor beta chains in this list originate from one sample, sequenced in a study of graft-versus-host responses after intestinal transplantation. These receptors have no identified antigens. Some clones are missing from TCRdb's copy, which holds only in-frame ones; the method was immunoSEQ multiplex PCR. Of some 90,000 clones listed, over 85% are singletons. The source material was unstimulated CD8+ T cells sorted from spleen or lymph node cells, sampled before intestinal transplant. The receptors derive from a human donor who received an intestinal transplant.

This chain links TRBV7-9 with TRBJ1-6; 8 positions match TRBD1. The CDR3 consists of 15 residues. Unmatched junction bases numbered 2, after V lost 4 bases and J lost 3 bases. Germline values: CDR1 SEHNR, CDR2 FQNEAQ (reference sequence). The CDR3 reads CASSSDRGYNSPLHF. The CDR3 region has the DNA TGTGCCAGCAGCTCTGACAGGGGCTATAATTCACCCCTCCACTTT.

The CDR3 loop is CASSVGGDEQYF. The CDR3 DNA sequence: TGTGCCAGCAGCGTAGGGGGCGACGAGCAGTACTTC. This chain links TRBV9 with TRBJ2-7, with TRBD1 as a possible D gene (5 bases). Trimming left V 0 bases short and J 5 bases short, with 6 bases between. The CDR3 sequence is 12 residues long. In germline, CDR1 is SGDLS, CDR2 YYNGEE.